A single sample gave rise to the 12 T cell receptor beta chains below, sequenced in a study of identical twins. In TCRdb, the 5' RACE reads were re-called with MiXCR into one record per CDR3 protein. The data contain 500,000 to 650,000 distinct CDR3 sequences, just over 7% of them singletons. Separately, the same data were catalogued under a study of yellow fever vaccine responses in identical twins.

Material for sequencing was PBMCs. Every receptor here comes from a woman between 18 and 29 years old in good health.

The J gene is TRBJ1-5, the V gene TRBV3-1; no clear D gene. Germline V lookup: CDR1 LGHDT, CDR2 YNNKEL (reference sequence). V lost 3 bases to trimming and J lost 6 bases, with 12 bases between them. CDR3 size: 14 residues. The CDR3 coding sequence is TGTGCCAGCAGCCAGGAAATGGGTGGTCAGCCCCAGCATTTT. Protein: CASSQEMGGQPQHF.

This clonotype was detected only a few times. The chain joins TRBV10-3 to TRBJ2-7; TRBD2 is a possible D gene (6 bases). Germline CDR1 is ENHRY and CDR2 is SYGVKD. The V end was cut by 0 bases, the J end by 6 bases, with 12 bases between. CDR3 length equals 14 residues. CDR3 residues: CAISESQGTPEQYF. The CDR3 DNA sequence: TGTGCCATCAGTGAGTCCCAAGGGACTCCCGAGCAGTACTTC.

This clonotype occurred many times. The chain joins TRBV4-1 to TRBJ2-2, with 14 bases matching TRBD2. V trimming: 3 bases; J trimming: 6 bases; junction bases outside the gene matches: 3. The CDR3 has 16 amino acids. Germline V CDR1 and CDR2: MGHRA, YSYEKL. CDR3 loop: CASSQGLAGVAGELFF. Here the CDR3 DNA reads TGCGCCAGCAGCCAGGGACTAGCGGGAGTGGCCGGGGAGCTGTTTTTT.

This clonotype was observed at least ten times. The chain couples TRBV25-1 to TRBJ2-2; 16 bases line up with TRBD2. This CDR3 spans 20 amino acids. From germline, CDR1 is MGHDK and CDR2 SYGVNS. With 4 bases clipped from V and 0 bases from J, the junction kept 8 bases outside the gene matches. The DNA of the CDR3 is TGTGCCAGCAGTGGAGGGACTAGCGGGAGGGCCAGTCCGAACACCGGGGAGCTGTTTTTT. This codes for CASSGGTSGRASPNTGELFF.

This clonotype was counted ten times or more. The chain combines TRBV7-2 with TRBJ1-5, with 11 positions matching TRBD1. CDR1 SGHTA and CDR2 FQGNSA come from the germline V gene. The V gene end was trimmed by 5 bases and the J gene end by 6 bases; junction bases not matched to a gene: 9. The CDR3 runs 16 residues. The CDR3 DNA follows: TGTGCCAGCAGCCGAGAGGGGACAGGGGGTACTCAGCCCCAGCATTTT. Protein product: CASSREGTGGTQPQHF.

This clonotype was detected a few times. The CDR3 nucleotides are TGTGCCAGCAGCTTACTGGCAGGAACCAACAATGAGCAGTTCTTC. As protein: CASSLLAGTNNEQFF. The V and J genes are TRBV7-8 and TRBJ2-1; no clear D gene. CDR1 and CDR2 from the germline V gene are SGHVS and FQNEAQ. V lost 2 bases and J 5 bases, leaving 13 bases between the germline ends. This CDR3 has 15 residues.

The chain has TRBV7-8 and TRBJ1-1, with unresolved D. Germline V CDR1 and CDR2: SGHVS, FQNEAQ. CDR3 length: 16 amino acids. V lost 8 bases, J lost 0 bases, and 19 bases lay in between. This CDR3 is CASLRSREALNTEAFF. The CDR3 DNA is TGTGCCAGCCTTAGGAGCCGGGAAGCCCTGAACACTGAAGCTTTCTTT.

This clonotype has just a few counts. This chain joins TRBV20-1 and TRBJ1-1; TRBD1 agrees at 7 bases. In germline, CDR1 is DFQATT, CDR2 SNEGSKA (reference sequence). V shed 6 bases, J shed 1 base, and the junction held 5 bases outside the gene matches. CDR3 length: 13 amino acids. CDR3 region: CSATGAWNTEAFF. CDR3 DNA sequence: TGCAGTGCCACAGGGGCCTGGAACACTGAAGCTTTCTTT.

Many counts were recorded for this clonotype. CDR3 sequence: CASSFWNEQFF. The CDR3 region has the DNA TGTGCCAGCAGTTTCTGGAATGAGCAGTTCTTC. The rearrangement joins TRBV28 to TRBJ2-1; D gene unclear. CDR1 is MDHEN, CDR2 SYDVKM, per germline. The V end was cut by 3 bases, the J end by 7 bases, with 4 bases between. CDR3 length: 11 amino acids. Filled out from reference TRBV28 and TRBJ2-1, the complete variable domain reads DVKVTQSSRYLVKRTGEKVFLECVQDMDHENMFWYRQDPGLGLRLIYFSYDVKMKEKGDIPEGYSVSREKKERFSLILESASTNQTSMYLCASSFWNEQFFGPGTRLTVL.

This clonotype was found many times. The chain is built from TRBV5-1 and TRBJ1-6, with 12 bases lining up with TRBD1. In germline, CDR1 is SGHRS, CDR2 YFSETQ. The CDR3 runs to 16 residues. With 4 bases clipped from V and 7 bases from J, the junction kept 6 bases outside the gene matches. The CDR3 bases are TGCGCCAGCAGCCGAACGGGACAGGGGGCCAATTCACCCCTCCACTTT. It yields the protein CASSRTGQGANSPLHF.

In regard to this clonotype: With a much larger clone just one base away, this may be a read error. V is TRBV3-1 and J is TRBJ1-1; TRBD1 aligns across 8 bases. Germline V gene data show CDR1 as LGHDT and CDR2 as YNNKEL (reference sequence). The CDR3 length is 14 residues. The CDR3 nucleotides read TGTGCCAGCAGCCGGGGACAGGAGAACACTGAAGTTTTCTTT. It codes for CASSRGQENTEVFF. Using reference TRBV3-1 and TRBJ1-1 for the parts outside the CDR3, the full variable domain is DTAVSQTPKYLVTQMGNDKSIKCEQNLGHDTMYWYKQDSKKFLKIMFSYNNKELIINETVPNRFSPKSPDKAHLNLHINSLELGDSAVYFCASSRGQENTEVFFGQGTRLTVV.

The chain uses TRBV20-1 and TRBJ2-6; D is undetermined. CDR1 and CDR2 from the germline V gene are DFQATT and SNEGSKA (reference sequence). Between the trimmed V and J ends, which lost 0 bases and 2 bases, there was a span of 8 bases. This CDR3 has 15 residues. CDR3 coding DNA: TGCAGTGCTAGAGATCGTGGGGCTGGGGCCAACGTCCTGACTTTC. Translation gives CSARDRGAGANVLTF.